What follows describes a single TCR beta chain. Its cognate antigen is unknown. The data were taken from a study of chemoradiotherapy in HPV16-positive cancers. Findings of the study overall: Candidate HPV-specific clones and E7-related TCR motifs grew in tumor during treatment. Better recurrence-free survival went with HPV-responsive T-cell expansion in HPV16-positive patients. Only two HPV16-positive patients supplied the functional HPV-specificity definition.

CDR3 length: 15 amino acids. The V and J ends lost 4 bases and 5 bases respectively, with 16 bases between them. Germline V CDR1 and CDR2: SGDLS, YYNGEE. Only in-frame clones appear in the TCRdb table, and some are missing; sequencing was by immunoSEQ multiplex PCR. The sample lists 10,000 or so clones, 65% to 85% occurring once. This clonotype was obtained from a human donor with HPV-associated anogenital cancer. The sequenced sample was blood, obtained from a patient who underwent chemoradiotherapy. This chain links TRBV9 with TRBJ2-1; D not certain. The CDR3 nucleotides read TGTGCCAGCAGCAGCCTCGCTGGCGCTAACAATGAGCAGTTCTTC. Protein sequence: CASSSLAGANNEQFF.